The T cell receptor (beta chain) described here comes from a study of cytomegalovirus exposure and HLA in healthy donors. For the study at large: The Caucasian-associated ancestry cluster contained approximately 81% of the 300 to 450 genotyped donors.

Study outcomes and limitations: Overall, approximately 150 TCR beta chains were annotated as cytomegalovirus-associated. In an earlier analysis, in some 500 donors, most V segments appeared productive either ~87% or ~30% of the time.

CDR3 length equals 15 residues. Trimming removed 5 bases from V and 8 bases from J; junction bases left unmatched: 12. In germline, CDR1 is LNHDA, CDR2 SQIVND (reference sequence). In the case of this clone: Its antigen is not known.

The PCR was carried out with 60 Vbeta primers and 13 Jbeta primers. As originally analysed: Later work found approximately 80 million unique TCR beta chains, with 9.5 million to 11 million shared. Method: immunoSEQ multiplex PCR; TCRdb's copy keeps in-frame clones and lacks some. The V and J calls and clone size were taken over from that table, and D and trimming were inferred from the DNA. The sample includes some 98,000 clones, approximately 78% seen only once; the top ten take over 1.1%. The rearrangement joins TRBV19 to TRBJ1-2, with 9 bases lining up with TRBD1. The sequenced sample consisted of PBMCs. This receptor was taken from a man in his forties or fifties in good health and CMV-seronegative. The CDR3 reads CASSLPYRDRDGYTF. The CDR3 DNA reads as TGTGCCAGTAGTCTCCCTTACCGGGACAGGGACGGCTACACCTTC.